What follows are 30 T cell receptor beta chains derived from one specimen sequenced in a study of preoperative IRX-2 immunotherapy in early breast cancer. The treatment is: preoperative locoregional IRX-2 cytokine immunotherapy. Produced via immunoSEQ multiplex PCR; TCRdb's table is partial and in-frame only. The sample records about 98,000 clones, more than 80% being singletons. Specimen: tumor tissue, collected after IRX-2 immunotherapy. These receptors all come from a human donor with breast cancer.

The chain has TRBV28 and TRBJ2-7, with a weak D call TRBD1 (7 bases). Germline V gene data show CDR1 as MDHEN and CDR2 as SYDVKM. The V gene lost 1 base and the J gene lost 3 bases, with 19 bases spanning the gap. The CDR3 is made up of 17 amino acids. CDR3: CASSLFGWRDSVYEQYF. The CDR3 DNA reads as TGTGCCAGCAGTTTATTTGGCTGGAGGGACAGCGTCTACGAGCAGTACTTC. Using reference TRBV28 and TRBJ2-7 for the parts outside the CDR3, the full variable domain is DVKVTQSSRYLVKRTGEKVFLECVQDMDHENMFWYRQDPGLGLRLIYFSYDVKMKEKGDIPEGYSVSREKKERFSLILESASTNQTSMYLCASSLFGWRDSVYEQYFGPGTRLTVT.

The rearrangement joins TRBV6-8 to TRBJ2-7; D tentatively reads TRBD1 or TRBD2 (5 bases each). The CDR3 extends over 14 amino acids. Germline loops: CDR1 MNHGY, CDR2 SAAAGT. The germline V and J ends were trimmed by 4 bases and 8 bases, with 18 bases remaining between them. CDR3 amino acids: CASSSISRDGQQYF. The CDR3 coding sequence is TGTGCCAGCAGTTCCATCTCCCGGGACGGCCAGCAGTACTTC.

This chain connects TRBV19 to TRBJ1-4; 9 nucleotides align to TRBD1. Germline CDR1 and CDR2: LNHDA and SQIVND (reference sequence). The CDR3 spans 15 residues. V lost 5 bases and J lost 10; bases outside the gene matches: 11. CDR3 amino acids: CASSDQGQGPPKLFF. CDR3 bases: TGTGCCAGTAGTGACCAGGGACAGGGTCCTCCAAAACTGTTTTTT.

There are a few counts of this clone. J is TRBJ2-6 and V is TRBV28, with D perhaps TRBD2 (5 bases). Germline loops: CDR1 MDHEN, CDR2 SYDVKM. This CDR3 is built from 16 residues. V was cut by 5 bases and J by 0 bases, with 11 bases left in between. CDR3 DNA sequence: TGTGCCAGCAGTCTTGGACGGGACTCTGGGGCCAACGTCCTGACTTTC. Amino acid sequence: CASSLGRDSGANVLTF.

The chain uses TRBV1 and TRBJ2-7; TRBD1, the table's D call, was not compared with the DNA. TRBV1 is a pseudogene locus. The length of the CDR3 is 14 residues. The DNA for the CDR3 is TGCGCCAGCAGCCCCCACAGGGGGTCCTACGAGCAGTACTTC. Amino acid sequence: CASSPHRGSYEQYF.

The chain has TRBV19 and TRBJ1-4, with D possibly being TRBD1 (5 bases). Germline V lookup: CDR1 LNHDA, CDR2 SQIVND (reference sequence). Trimming removed 6 bases from V and 4 bases from J, with 18 bases in between. This CDR3 contains 16 residues. CDR3 sequence: CASRPGTVADNEKLFF. The CDR3, as DNA: TGTGCCAGTAGACCGGGGACCGTCGCGGATAATGAAAAACTGTTTTTT.

The chain links TRBV6-8 to TRBJ1-1; maybe TRBD1 (6 bases). The ends were cut back, 4 bases at V and 1 base at J, with 13 bases in the middle. The CDR3 is made up of 15 amino acids. Germline V gives CDR1 MNHGY, CDR2 SAAAGT. CDR3 nucleotide sequence: TGTGCCAGCAGTTTTGGAGGACAGTGGAACACTGAAGCTTTCTTT. Translating gives CASSFGGQWNTEAFF.

V usage is TRBV6-8 and J usage is TRBJ2-7; no clear D gene. This CDR3 contains 15 residues. Germline V lookup: CDR1 MNHGY, CDR2 SAAAGT. With 0 bases removed from V and 1 base from J, the gap between germline ends came to 10 bases. The CDR3 reads CASSYSNAGSYEQYF. The CDR3 nucleotides are TGTGCCAGCAGTTACTCTAATGCCGGATCCTACGAGCAGTACTTC.

This clone was seen a single time. J is TRBJ2-2 and V is TRBV11-3; TRBD1 is a possible D gene (6 bases). The V and J ends lost 4 bases and 5 bases respectively, with 14 bases between them. Germline V lookup: CDR1 SGHNT, CDR2 YENEEA. This CDR3 comprises 15 residues. CDR3 protein: CASSSLFTGTGELFF. The CDR3 coding sequence is TGTGCCAGCAGCTCACTATTCACAGGGACCGGGGAGCTGTTTTTT.

The table lists this clone with a few counts. The chain recombines TRBV10-2 with TRBJ2-5; D is unclear. CDR1 and CDR2 from the germline V gene are WSHSY and SAAADI. Trimming cost V 2 bases and J 5 bases, with 12 bases left between them. The CDR3 contains 14 residues. The CDR3 DNA reads TGCGCCAGCAGTGAGGGCAGGTTAGGGGAGACCCAGTACTTC. Amino acid sequence: CASSEGRLGETQYF.

The CDR3: CAISIGPGSGNTIYF. The DNA for the CDR3 is TGTGCCATCAGCATAGGCCCGGGCTCTGGAAACACCATATATTTT. J is TRBJ1-3 and V is TRBV6-8; D is undetermined. The CDR3 is 15 amino acids. The germline V and J ends were trimmed by 10 bases and 0 bases, with 16 bases remaining between them. Germline V gene sequence: CDR1 MNHGY, CDR2 SAAAGT.

V is TRBV12-5 and J is TRBJ2-1; 8 bases are shared with TRBD1. Trimming took 6 bases from V and 6 from J; bases not matched to a gene: 10. This CDR3 has 15 amino acids. Germline CDR1 LGHNT, CDR2 FRNRAP. CDR3: CASGLGQGYGNEQFF. DNA for the CDR3: TGTGCTAGTGGACTCGGACAGGGTTACGGCAATGAGCAGTTCTTC.

The CDR3 DNA follows: TGTGCCATCAAACCGGGACAGGAGAACACTGAAGCTTTCTTT. Translated: CAIKPGQENTEAFF. The chain uses TRBV6-8 and TRBJ1-1; 8 bases map to TRBD1. There are 14 residues in the CDR3. After removal of 10 bases from V and 1 base from J, the junction contained 8 bases not matched to a gene. CDR1 is MNHGY and CDR2 is SAAAGT in the germline V gene.

This clone came up once. This chain joins TRBV19 and TRBJ2-1; 9 bases are shared with TRBD1. Germline assignment: CDR1 LNHDA and CDR2 SQIVND (reference sequence). The CDR3 spans 16 residues. V dropped 2 bases and J dropped 4; count of bases not matched to a gene: 6. The CDR3 spells CASSIRGQGAYNEQFF. The CDR3, as DNA: TGTGCCAGTAGTATAAGGGGACAGGGTGCTTACAATGAGCAGTTCTTC.

This clone ranks as medium-sized. The chain uses TRBV6-8 and TRBJ1-2; 9 bases are shared with TRBD1. Germline V gene lookup returns CDR1 MNHGY and CDR2 SAAAGT. CDR3 length equals 12 residues. J lost 4 bases, V lost 6 bases, and 0 bases had no gene match. CDR3 nucleotides: TGTGCCAGCAGGACAGGGGGCTATGGCTACACCTTC. It specifies CASRTGGYGYTF.

V gene TRBV28 combines with J gene TRBJ1-2; the match to TRBD1 covers 9 bases. From germline, CDR1 is MDHEN and CDR2 SYDVKM. The CDR3 covers 13 residues. V shed 7 bases, J shed 4 bases, and the junction held 4 bases outside the gene matches. CDR3 residues: CASTVDRGYGYTF. In DNA, the CDR3 is TGTGCCAGCACCGTGGACAGGGGCTATGGCTACACCTTC.

The rearrangement joins TRBV5-1 to TRBJ2-2; the match to TRBD2 covers 11 bases. The CDR3 totals 17 residues. Germline CDR1 reads SGHRS; CDR2 reads YFSETQ. V lost 3 bases and J lost 4; bases outside the gene matches: 8. DNA of the CDR3: TGCGCCAGCAGCTCACTAGCGGGAGAAGTGGGCACCGGGGAGCTGTTTTTT. It is translated as CASSSLAGEVGTGELFF.

This clone showed up just once. The V and J genes are TRBV7-1 and TRBJ2-7, with 8 bases that match TRBD1. TRBV7-1 is assigned to the ORF class and has an uncertain function. This CDR3 has 14 residues. The trim removed 3 bases at V and 6 bases at J, leaving 7 bases unmatched. The CDR3 region is CASSSTGTGSEQYF. The DNA for the CDR3 is TGTGCCAGCAGCTCGACCGGGACAGGAAGCGAGCAGTACTTC.

This sequence joins TRBV7-1 and TRBJ1-2; 10 nucleotides line up with TRBD1. TRBV7-1 is classed as an ORF, of uncertain function. The junction had 0 bases not matched to a gene; V was cut back by 3 bases and J by 5 bases. The CDR3 is made up of 13 amino acids. The CDR3 here is CASSSGQGYGYTF. The CDR3 DNA sequence: TGTGCCAGCAGCTCGGGACAGGGGTATGGCTACACCTTC.

The rearrangement links TRBV28 to TRBJ1-5; D gene uncertain. In germline, CDR1 is MDHEN, CDR2 SYDVKM. This CDR3 contains 12 residues. Trimming removed 4 bases at V and 5 bases at J, with 6 bases between. CDR3 protein: CASSSGYQPQHF. The DNA of the CDR3 is TGTGCCAGCAGTTCGGGGTATCAGCCCCAGCATTTT.

The chain has TRBV7-7 and TRBJ2-3, with TRBD1 as a possible D gene (6 bases). With 5 bases removed from V and 4 bases from J, the gap between germline ends came to 16 bases. Germline V gene lookup returns CDR1 SSHAT and CDR2 FNYEAQ (reference sequence). CDR3 length: 15 amino acids. CDR3 loop: CASSLTGFRADTQYF. The DNA for the CDR3 is TGTGCCAGCAGCCTCACAGGGTTTAGGGCAGATACGCAGTATTTT.

The V gene is TRBV28, the J gene TRBJ1-5; D ambiguous. Trimming took 6 bases from V and 0 from J, leaving 12 bases between them. The germline V gene has CDR1 MDHEN and CDR2 SYDVKM. The CDR3 runs to 15 residues. In DNA form, the CDR3 reads TGTGCCAGCAGGGTGGACGGTTATAGCAATCAGCCCCAGCATTTT. It codes for CASRVDGYSNQPQHF.

The chain has TRBV2 and TRBJ2-2; the D is unclear. This CDR3 is built from 14 residues. The germline V and J ends were trimmed by 6 bases and 0 bases, with 8 bases remaining between them. The germline V gene has CDR1 SNHLY and CDR2 FYNNEI. This CDR3 is CASRSSPNTGELFF. CDR3 bases: TGTGCCAGCAGGTCAAGTCCGAACACCGGGGAGCTGTTTTTT.

In this sample, this clone turned up once. V usage is TRBV10-2 and J usage is TRBJ1-2; 8 bases agree with TRBD1. Germline V gene data show CDR1 as WSHSY and CDR2 as SAAADI. The CDR3 length is 13 residues. V lost 10 bases to trimming and J lost 3 bases; unmatched junction nucleotides: 7. This CDR3 reads CATGQGLDYGYTF. CDR3 bases: TGCGCCACCGGACAGGGTCTAGACTATGGCTACACCTTC.

The chain has TRBV5-1 and TRBJ2-5, with a possible D match to TRBD2 (5 bases). Looked up from germline, CDR1 is SGHRS and CDR2 is YFSETQ. V was pared by 4 bases and J by 4 bases, with 14 bases between. The CDR3 length is 14 residues. The CDR3 DNA sequence: TGCGCCAGCAGCAGAGGGAAGAAATCAGAGACCCAGTACTTC. It encodes CASSRGKKSETQYF.

The chain links TRBV5-1 to TRBJ2-5; weak D call: TRBD2 (6 bases). Trimming stripped 4 bases from V and 4 bases from J, with 14 bases between. Germline V lookup: CDR1 SGHRS, CDR2 YFSETQ. There are 14 residues in the CDR3. The DNA of the CDR3 is TGCGCCAGCAGCCTCTCGGGGGAAAGAGAGACCCAGTACTTC. Translated, it gives CASSLSGERETQYF.

This clone was recorded once. The chain combines TRBV6-8 with TRBJ1-3, with a possible D match to TRBD1 (5 bases). Germline loops: CDR1 MNHGY, CDR2 SAAAGT. This CDR3 comprises 16 residues. Trimming took off 6 bases at V and 4 bases at J, with 19 bases between the two ends. The CDR3 is CASRSGTKDVGNTIYF. The CDR3 DNA reads as TGTGCCAGCAGGTCCGGGACGAAAGACGTAGGAAACACCATATATTTT.

The chain has TRBV28 and TRBJ1-1; a weak D match, TRBD1 (5 bases). Per germline, CDR1 MDHEN and CDR2 SYDVKM. This CDR3 spans 14 amino acids. The V gene lost 5 bases and the J gene lost 1 base, with 11 bases spanning the gap. In DNA form, the CDR3 reads TGTGCCAGCAGTCAAAGGGACGGGAACACTGAAGCTTTCTTT. This translates into CASSQRDGNTEAFF. Full variable domain (outside the CDR3, taken from reference TRBV28 and TRBJ1-1): DVKVTQSSRYLVKRTGEKVFLECVQDMDHENMFWYRQDPGLGLRLIYFSYDVKMKEKGDIPEGYSVSREKKERFSLILESASTNQTSMYLCASSQRDGNTEAFFGQGTRLTVV.

The gene calls are TRBV7-1 and TRBJ2-7; D tentatively reads TRBD1 or TRBD2 (5 bases each). TRBV7-1 is designated an ORF whose function remains uncertain. V was shortened by 3 bases and J by 1 base, with 7 bases between the two germline ends. The CDR3 has 13 amino acids. The CDR3 DNA follows: TGTGCCAGCAGCTCGGGGGTATCCTACGAGCAGTACTTC. Its translation is CASSSGVSYEQYF.

The chain carries TRBV29-1 and TRBJ2-1; no firm D call. Trimming took 8 bases from V and 3 from J, leaving 14 bases between them. Germline CDR1 is SQVTM and CDR2 is ANQGSEA. The CDR3 has 13 amino acids. The CDR3 DNA sequence: TGCAGCAGCCTCCTAGGCAACTACAATGAGCAGTTCTTC. Its protein product is CSSLLGNYNEQFF.